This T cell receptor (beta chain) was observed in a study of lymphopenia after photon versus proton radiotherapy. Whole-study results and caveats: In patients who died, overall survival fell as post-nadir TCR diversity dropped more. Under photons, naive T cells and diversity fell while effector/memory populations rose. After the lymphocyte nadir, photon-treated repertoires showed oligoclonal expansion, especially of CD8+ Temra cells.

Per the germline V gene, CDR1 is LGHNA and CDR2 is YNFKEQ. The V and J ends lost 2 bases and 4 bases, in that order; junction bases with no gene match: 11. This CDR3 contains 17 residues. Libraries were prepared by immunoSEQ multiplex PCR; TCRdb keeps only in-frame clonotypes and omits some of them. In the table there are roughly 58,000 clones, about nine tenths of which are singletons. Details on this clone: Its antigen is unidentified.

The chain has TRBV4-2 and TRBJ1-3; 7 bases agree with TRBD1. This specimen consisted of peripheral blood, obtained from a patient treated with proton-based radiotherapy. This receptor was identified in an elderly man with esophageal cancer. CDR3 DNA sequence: TGTGCCAGCAGCCAACCAAAAGACAGGGTAGGGGGAAACACCATATATTTT. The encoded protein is CASSQPKDRVGGNTIYF.